These 7 T cell receptor beta chains originate from one sample sequenced in a study of immune heterogeneity within non-small cell lung tumors. It was with 32 V and 13 J primers that multiplex PCR amplified TCR beta CDR3. TCRdb called the multiplex PCR reads again in MiXCR, with one record for every CDR3 protein. The sample holds some 10,000 distinct CDR3 sequences, around a sixth seen once. Bulk tumor genomic DNA (approximately 570 ng per sample) served as template. Several widely spaced biopsies per primary tumor were taken during surgery. Surgery that was curative in intent was performed on patients with untreated, newly diagnosed non-small cell lung cancer. Sequencing was performed on lung tumor tissue. These receptors were taken from a man in his forties with non-small cell lung cancer.

This clonotype ranks as medium-sized. This chain links TRBV20-1 with TRBJ1-2, with D uncertain. The CDR3 contains 10 residues. Trimming cost V 6 bases and J 3 bases, with 5 bases left between them. CDR1 is DFQATT, CDR2 SNEGSKA, per germline (reference sequence). CDR3 sequence (DNA): TGCAGTGCCCGATACTATGGCTACACCTTC. This translates into CSARYYGYTF.

This clonotype has ten or more counts. The CDR3 DNA reads as TGTGCCAGCAGTTGGGACAGGAGGTACACTGAAGCTTTCTTT. This translates into CASSWDRRYTEAFF. V is TRBV28 and J is TRBJ1-1; 8 bases line up with TRBD1. Germline lookup yields CDR1 MDHEN and CDR2 SYDVKM. The CDR3 sequence is 14 residues long. J gave up 3 bases and V 4 bases, and 4 bases lay outside the gene matches.

Ten or more counts support this clonotype. V usage is TRBV7-2 and J usage is TRBJ1-5, with 7 bases fitting TRBD1. After removal of 2 bases from V and 5 bases from J, the junction contained 3 bases not matched to a gene. Germline loops: CDR1 SGHTA, CDR2 FQGNSA. The CDR3 is 14 amino acids. In DNA form, the CDR3 reads TGTGCCAGCAGCTTACGGACAGGAGATCAGCCCCAGCATTTT. It encodes CASSLRTGDQPQHF.

This clonotype is medium-sized. The chain couples TRBV27 to TRBJ2-1; 7 nucleotides agree with TRBD1. This CDR3 is 13 amino acids long. Germline values: CDR1 MNHEY, CDR2 SMNVEV (reference sequence). The ends lost 5 bases at V and 7 bases at J; junction bases unmatched: 5. The CDR3 DNA sequence: TGTGCCAGCAGTGCGACAGGGACGAATGAGCAGTTCTTC. This codes for CASSATGTNEQFF.

Regarding this clonotype: This may be a read error: a much more frequent sequence differs by one nucleotide. This sequence joins TRBV6-1 and TRBJ2-7, with D perhaps TRBD1 (7 bases). V was clipped by 6 bases and J by 4 bases, with 10 bases between them. Germline lookup yields CDR1 MNHNS and CDR2 SASEGT. The CDR3 runs to 12 residues. The CDR3 spells CASSPGGYEQYF. The DNA of the CDR3 is TGTGCCAGCAGCCCAGGGGGGTACGAGCAGTACTTC.

This clonotype has a count of ten or more. As DNA, the CDR3 is TGTGCCAGCAGTTTTGGGGGGGGGTTCTACGAGCAGTACTTC. Encoded protein: CASSFGGGFYEQYF. The V call is TRBV27, the J call TRBJ2-7, with 7 bases that match TRBD2. V lost 3 bases, J lost 3 bases, and 5 bases stayed unmatched. Per germline, CDR1 MNHEY and CDR2 SMNVEV (reference sequence). The CDR3 has 14 amino acids.

In regard to this clonotype: A read error may account for a junction end that differs from germline. The chain is built from TRBV6-2 or TRBV6-3 and TRBJ1-5; D is unresolved. Germline CDR1 reads MNHEY; CDR2 reads SVGEGT. The CDR3 extends over 14 amino acids. CDR3 protein: CASRPRTGNQPQNF. In nucleotides, the CDR3 is TGTGCCAGCAGACCGAGGACGGGCAATCAGCCCCAGAATTTT.